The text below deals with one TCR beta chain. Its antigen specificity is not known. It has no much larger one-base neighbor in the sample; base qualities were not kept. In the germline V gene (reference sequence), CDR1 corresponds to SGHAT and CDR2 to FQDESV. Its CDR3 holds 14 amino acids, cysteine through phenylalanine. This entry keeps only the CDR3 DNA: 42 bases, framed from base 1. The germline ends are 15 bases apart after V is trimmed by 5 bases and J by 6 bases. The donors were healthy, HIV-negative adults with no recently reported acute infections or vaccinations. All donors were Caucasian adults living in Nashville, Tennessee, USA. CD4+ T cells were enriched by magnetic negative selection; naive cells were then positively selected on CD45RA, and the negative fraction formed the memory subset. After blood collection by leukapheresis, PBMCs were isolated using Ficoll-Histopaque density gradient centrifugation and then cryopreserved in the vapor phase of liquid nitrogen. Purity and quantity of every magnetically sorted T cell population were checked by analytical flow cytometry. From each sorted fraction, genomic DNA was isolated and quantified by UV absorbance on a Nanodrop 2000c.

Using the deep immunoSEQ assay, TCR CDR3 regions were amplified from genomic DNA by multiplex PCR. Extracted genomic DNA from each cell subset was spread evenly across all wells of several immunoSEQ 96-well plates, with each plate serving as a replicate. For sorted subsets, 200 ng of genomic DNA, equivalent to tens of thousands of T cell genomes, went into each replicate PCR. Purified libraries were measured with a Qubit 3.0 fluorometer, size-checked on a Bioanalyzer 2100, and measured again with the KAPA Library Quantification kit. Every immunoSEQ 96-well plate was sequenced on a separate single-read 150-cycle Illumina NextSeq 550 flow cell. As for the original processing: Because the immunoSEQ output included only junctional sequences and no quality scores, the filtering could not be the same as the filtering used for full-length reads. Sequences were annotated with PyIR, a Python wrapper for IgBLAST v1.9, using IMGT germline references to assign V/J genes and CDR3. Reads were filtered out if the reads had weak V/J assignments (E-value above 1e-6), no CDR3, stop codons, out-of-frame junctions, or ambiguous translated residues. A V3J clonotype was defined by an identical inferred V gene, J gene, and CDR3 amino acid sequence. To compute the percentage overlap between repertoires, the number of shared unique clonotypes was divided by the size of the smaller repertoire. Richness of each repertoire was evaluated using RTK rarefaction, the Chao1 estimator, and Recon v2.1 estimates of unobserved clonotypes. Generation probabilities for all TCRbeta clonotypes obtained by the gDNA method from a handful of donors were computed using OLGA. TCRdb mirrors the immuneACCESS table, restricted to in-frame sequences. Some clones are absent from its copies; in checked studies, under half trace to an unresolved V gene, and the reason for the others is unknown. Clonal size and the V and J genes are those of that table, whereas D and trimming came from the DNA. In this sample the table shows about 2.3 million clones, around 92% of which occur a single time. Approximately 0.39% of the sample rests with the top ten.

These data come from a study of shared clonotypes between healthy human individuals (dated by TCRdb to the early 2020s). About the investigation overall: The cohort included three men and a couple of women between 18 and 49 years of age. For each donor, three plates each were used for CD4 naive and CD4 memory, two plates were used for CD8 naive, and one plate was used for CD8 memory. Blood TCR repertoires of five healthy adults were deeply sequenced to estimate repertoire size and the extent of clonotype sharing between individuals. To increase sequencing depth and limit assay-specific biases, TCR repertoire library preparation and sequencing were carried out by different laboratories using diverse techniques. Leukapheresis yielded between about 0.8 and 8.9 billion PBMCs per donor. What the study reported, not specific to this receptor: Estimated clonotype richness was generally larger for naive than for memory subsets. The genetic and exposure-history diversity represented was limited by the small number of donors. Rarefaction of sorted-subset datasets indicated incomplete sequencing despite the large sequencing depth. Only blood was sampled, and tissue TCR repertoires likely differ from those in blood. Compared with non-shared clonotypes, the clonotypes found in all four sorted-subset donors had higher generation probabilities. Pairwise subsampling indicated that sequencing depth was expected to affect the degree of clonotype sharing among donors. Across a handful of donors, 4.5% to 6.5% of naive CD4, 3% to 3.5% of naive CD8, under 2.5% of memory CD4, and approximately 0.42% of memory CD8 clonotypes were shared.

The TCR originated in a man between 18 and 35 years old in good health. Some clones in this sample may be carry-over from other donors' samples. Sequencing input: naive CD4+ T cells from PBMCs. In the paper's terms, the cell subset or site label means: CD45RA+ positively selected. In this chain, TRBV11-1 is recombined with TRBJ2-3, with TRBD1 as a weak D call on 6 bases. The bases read TGTGCCAGCAGCAAGGACAGACCGCCGGATACGCAGTATTTT. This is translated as CASSKDRPPDTQYF.